Described below is a single T cell receptor beta chain sequence and its context. This sample was included in a study of blood T cell repertoires in COVID-19. Turning to the study itself: From the United States, Italy and Spain came samples of acute and convalescent COVID-19. PBMCs, B-cell-depleted T cells, or T cells provided the cDNA or gDNA that made up the material.

As processed by the authors: It was from reference gene primer amplification that nucleated cell counts were estimated. Clones were sequenced by immunoSEQ multiplex PCR, and TCRdb holds only the in-frame ones, with some missing. The D gene and trimming were derived from the DNA, and the V and J assignments and clone size from that table. The profile shows fewer than 150,000 clones, 70% to 90% of them singletons. The CDR3 loop spans 15 amino acids. Unmatched junction bases numbered 4, after V lost 2 bases and J lost 0 bases. Per germline, CDR1 SGHTA and CDR2 FQGTGA. The chain has TRBV7-3 and TRBJ2-7; TRBD2 agrees at 7 bases. What was sequenced was peripheral blood. The sequence came from a man aged 70 or older who had recovered from COVID-19. CDR3 sequence: CASSLAGGSSYEQYF. CDR3 nucleotide sequence: TGTGCCAGCAGCTTAGCCGGCGGGAGCTCCTACGAGCAGTACTTC.